This T cell receptor (beta chain) was captured by sequencing in a study of blood T cell repertoires in COVID-19. Germline lookup yields CDR1 SGHNT and CDR2 YYREEE (reference sequence). Trimming removed 1 base from V and 2 bases from J, with 10 bases in between. There are 15 residues in the CDR3. The data were produced by immunoSEQ multiplex PCR, yet TCRdb's version contains in-frame clones alone and is incomplete. The sample carries 60,000 or so clones, about 88% recorded once. The rearrangement links TRBV5-4 to TRBJ1-3; TRBD1 might be the D (5 bases). The specimen sequenced was peripheral blood. This receptor was obtained from a woman aged 55-70 years with active COVID-19. CDR3 protein: CASSLRGSAGNTIYF. DNA for the CDR3: TGTGCCAGCAGCTTGAGGGGCTCAGCTGGAAACACCATATATTTT.